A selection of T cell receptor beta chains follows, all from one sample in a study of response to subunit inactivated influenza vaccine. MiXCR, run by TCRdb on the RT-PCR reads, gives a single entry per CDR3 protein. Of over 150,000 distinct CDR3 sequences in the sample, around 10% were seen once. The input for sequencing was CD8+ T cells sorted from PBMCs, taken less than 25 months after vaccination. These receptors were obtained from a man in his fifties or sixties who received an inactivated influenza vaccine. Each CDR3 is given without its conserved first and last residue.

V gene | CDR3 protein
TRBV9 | ASSVGAGDDEQY
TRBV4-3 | ASSQDRAGGLYNEQF
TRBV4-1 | ASSQGGTADKQY
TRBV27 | ASNALGPGETQY
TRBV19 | ASSIGGSGGYEQY
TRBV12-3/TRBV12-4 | ASSPGLAGNTGELF
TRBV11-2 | ASSSTGNQDDKNIQY
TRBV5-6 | ASSSITGIDYEQY
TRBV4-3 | ASSQGAGGPPLYNEQF
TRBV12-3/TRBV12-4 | ASTAETWNEKLF
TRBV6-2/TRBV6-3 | ASSYHLERGSYEQY
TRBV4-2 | ASSREDGRNEKLF
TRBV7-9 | ASSLELGVIHEQF
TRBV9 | ASSVGDRPYAEAF
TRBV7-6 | ASSLTLAGEQF
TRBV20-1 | SARRGASTEAF
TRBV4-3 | ASSQERPFSSGANVLT
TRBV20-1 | SARGDRIY
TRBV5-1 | ASSLAQGGTEAF
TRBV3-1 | ASSQDTAGGTGFTEAF
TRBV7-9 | ASSFTDNYGYT
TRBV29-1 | SVEQGDTDTQY
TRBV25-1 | ASSHAGHTEAF
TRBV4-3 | ASSLDRVSTGELF